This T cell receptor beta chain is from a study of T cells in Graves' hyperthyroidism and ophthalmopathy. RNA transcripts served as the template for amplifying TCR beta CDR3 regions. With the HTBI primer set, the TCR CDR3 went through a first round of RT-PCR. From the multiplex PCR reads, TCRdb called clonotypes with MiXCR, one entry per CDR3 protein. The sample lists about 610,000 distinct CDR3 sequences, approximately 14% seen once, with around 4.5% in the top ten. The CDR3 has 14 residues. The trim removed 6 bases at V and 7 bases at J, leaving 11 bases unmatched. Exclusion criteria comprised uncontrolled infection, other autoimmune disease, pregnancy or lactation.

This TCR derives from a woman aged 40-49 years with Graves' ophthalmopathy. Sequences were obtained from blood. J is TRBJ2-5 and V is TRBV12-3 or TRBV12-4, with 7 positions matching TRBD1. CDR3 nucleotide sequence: TGTGCCAGCAGCCCCCGACAGGGTGGCGGGACCCAGTACTTC. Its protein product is CASSPRQGGGTQYF.